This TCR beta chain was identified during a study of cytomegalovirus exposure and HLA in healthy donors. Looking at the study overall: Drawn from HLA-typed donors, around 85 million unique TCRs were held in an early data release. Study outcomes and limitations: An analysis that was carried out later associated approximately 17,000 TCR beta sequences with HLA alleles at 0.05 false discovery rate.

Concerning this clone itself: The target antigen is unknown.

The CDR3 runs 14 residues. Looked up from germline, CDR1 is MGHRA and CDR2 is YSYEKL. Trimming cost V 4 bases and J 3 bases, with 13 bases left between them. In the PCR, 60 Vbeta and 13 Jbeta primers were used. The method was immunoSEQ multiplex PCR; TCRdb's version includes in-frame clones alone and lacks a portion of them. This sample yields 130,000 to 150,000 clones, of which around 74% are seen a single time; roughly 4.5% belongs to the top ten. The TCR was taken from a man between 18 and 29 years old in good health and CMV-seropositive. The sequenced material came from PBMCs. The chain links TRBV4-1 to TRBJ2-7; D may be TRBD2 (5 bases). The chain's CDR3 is CASSPRLNRYEQYF. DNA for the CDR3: TGCGCCAGCAGCCCGCGACTAAATCGCTACGAGCAGTACTTC.